This T cell receptor beta chain was profiled in a study of radiation and T cells in renal cell carcinoma. Time point described: baseline pretreatment blood. Treatment here: 15 Gy SBRT to primary tumor, nephrectomy 4 weeks later. Unmatched junction bases numbered 7, after V lost 7 bases and J lost 3 bases. The CDR3 runs 15 residues. Per germline, CDR1 LNHDA and CDR2 SQIVND (reference sequence). The assay was immunoSEQ multiplex PCR, and TCRdb's table has in-frame clones only and misses some. This table has tens of thousands of clones, under 90% appearing once. The clonotype originates from a man aged 60 to 75 with renal cell carcinoma. The chain employs TRBV19 and TRBJ1-4; 8 bases are shared with TRBD1. The sample consisted of blood, taken from a patient whose treatment included radiotherapy and nephrectomy. CDR3 sequence reads: CASKTDRAANEKLFF. DNA of the CDR3: TGTGCCAGTAAAACGGACAGGGCGGCTAATGAAAAACTGTTTTTT.